What follows are 9 T cell receptor beta chains derived from one specimen sequenced in a study of shared clonotypes between healthy human individuals. Profiling relied on immunoSEQ multiplex PCR, and the TCRdb table lists in-frame clones only, not all of them. Among 550,000 to 850,000 clones listed, 55% to 80% were seen once. Sequenced: memory CD4+ T cells sorted from blood. Subset in this sample: CD45RA-negative fraction. Receptors originate from a woman between 25 and 40 years old in good health.

The sample holds a few counts of this clone. This same CDR3 is encoded by further DNA sequences in the sample. V is TRBV5-1 and J is TRBJ2-1; 7 positions agree with TRBD2. Unmatched junction bases numbered 8, after V lost 4 bases and J lost 4 bases. The CDR3 is 15 residues long. CDR1 and CDR2 from the germline V gene are SGHRS and YFSETQ. CDR3 residues: CASSKASGSYNEQFF. DNA for the CDR3: TGCGCCAGCAGCAAAGCTAGCGGTAGTTACAATGAGCAGTTCTTC.

The chain recombines TRBV7-9 with TRBJ2-3, with 10 bases matching TRBD2. This CDR3 region has 16 residues. Unmatched junction bases numbered 7, after V lost 5 bases and J lost 2 bases. Germline V gene sequence: CDR1 SEHNR, CDR2 FQNEAQ (reference sequence). The DNA for the CDR3 is TGTGCCAGCAGCGCCGTTAGCGGGAGGTTCACAGATACGCAGTATTTT. The encoded protein is CASSAVSGRFTDTQYF.

The table lists this clone with many counts. The CDR3 protein is CATQRLAGVPGNEQFF. The CDR3 DNA follows: TGTGCCACTCAACGACTAGCGGGAGTTCCTGGCAATGAGCAGTTCTTC. The genes are TRBV2 and TRBJ2-1; 12 bases are shared with TRBD2. The germline V gene encodes CDR1 SNHLY and CDR2 FYNNEI. The CDR3 is made up of 16 amino acids. With V trimmed by 10 bases and J by 6 bases, 13 bases remained unmatched.

The V call is TRBV5-1, the J call TRBJ1-2; D unclear. Per germline, CDR1 SGHRS and CDR2 YFSETQ. CDR3 length: 14 amino acids. Trimming removed 3 bases from V and 8 bases from J, with 17 bases in between. CDR3 sequence: CASSSNTGYQGYTF. In DNA, the CDR3 is TGCGCCAGCAGCTCAAATACGGGGTATCAAGGCTACACCTTC.

The chain employs TRBV2 and TRBJ2-1; 11 bases align to TRBD2. J gave up 9 bases and V 7 bases, and 5 bases lay outside the gene matches. Germline-derived CDR1 and CDR2 are SNHLY and FYNNEI. The CDR3 has 13 amino acids. The CDR3 DNA reads TGTGCCAGCAAAAAGGGACTAGCGGTTGAGCAGTTCTTC. Its protein is CASKKGLAVEQFF. The whole variable domain, remainder taken from reference TRBV2 and TRBJ2-1, is EPEVTQTPSHQVTQMGQEVILRCVPISNHLYFYWYRQILGQKVEFLVSFYNNEISEKSEIFDDQFSVERPDGSNFTLKIRSTKLEDSAMYFCASKKGLAVEQFFGPGTRLTVL.

Worth noting for this clone: Other DNA sequences in this sample translate to the same CDR3. The chain links TRBV2 to TRBJ2-1, with TRBD2 identical over 11 bases. The V gene end was trimmed by 2 bases and the J gene end by 4 bases; junction bases not matched to a gene: 1. The V gene's germline CDR1 is SNHLY and CDR2 FYNNEI. This CDR3 spans 15 amino acids. The CDR3 spells CASSELAGGYNEQFF. The CDR3 nucleotides read TGTGCCAGCAGTGAATTAGCGGGAGGGTACAATGAGCAGTTCTTC.

This chain uses TRBV7-9 with TRBJ2-1; 9 bases agree with TRBD2. In germline, CDR1 is SEHNR, CDR2 FQNEAQ (reference sequence). The CDR3 has 16 amino acids. The V gene end was trimmed by 5 bases and the J gene end by 7 bases; junction bases not matched to a gene: 12. DNA of the CDR3: TGTGCCAGCAGCCCTCAGGGCGCGGGAGGGGTAAATGAGCAGTTCTTC. This gives the protein CASSPQGAGGVNEQFF. Based on the CDR3 plus reference TRBV7-9 and TRBJ2-1, the full variable domain is DTGVSQNPRHKITKRGQNVTFRCDPISEHNRLYWYRQTLGQGPEFLTYFQNEAQLEKSRLLSDRFSAERPKGSFSTLEIQRTEQGDSAMYLCASSPQGAGGVNEQFFGPGTRLTVL.

This clone was counted between two and nine times. The genes are TRBV5-1 and TRBJ2-2; no clear D gene. The CDR3 consists of 15 residues. Between the trimmed V and J ends, which lost 1 base and 0 bases, there was a span of 7 bases. Germline assignment: CDR1 SGHRS and CDR2 YFSETQ. CDR3 protein: CASSLTPTNTGELFF. The DNA of the CDR3 is TGCGCCAGCAGCTTGACCCCTACGAACACCGGGGAGCTGTTTTTT.

This chain links TRBV19 with TRBJ1-2, with 9 bases fitting TRBD1. The CDR3 has 13 amino acids. Germline loops: CDR1 LNHDA, CDR2 SQIVND (reference sequence). The trim removed 7 bases at V and 8 bases at J, leaving 8 bases unmatched. The CDR3 protein is CASTVGQGKGYTF. The CDR3, as DNA: TGTGCCAGTACCGTGGGACAGGGTAAAGGCTACACCTTC. Together with reference TRBV19 and TRBJ1-2, the CDR3 gives the full variable domain: DGGITQSPKYLFRKEGQNVTLSCEQNLNHDAMYWYRQDPGQGLRLIYYSQIVNDFQKGDIAEGYSVSREKKESFPLTVTSAQKNPTAFYLCASTVGQGKGYTFGSGTRLTVV.